This T cell receptor beta chain was sequenced for a study of OX40 agonist ivuxolimab in advanced cancers. This clone was observed once. The timepoints at which blood was sampled were baseline, cycle 4 day 1, and cycle 7 day 1. This table comes from immunoSEQ multiplex PCR, and its TCRdb copy is limited to in-frame clones, with some not included. The sample records roughly 120,000 clones, 85% to 95% being singletons. Germline V gives CDR1 LNHDA, CDR2 SQIVND (reference sequence). The CDR3 is 18 residues long. V dropped 1 base and J dropped 0; count of bases not matched to a gene: 7. This receptor was taken from an adult with an advanced solid tumor such as melanoma, head and neck, liver or kidney cancer. The V and J genes are TRBV19 and TRBJ2-1; 9 bases line up with TRBD2. The sample consisted of CD4+ or CD8+ T cells sorted from blood, taken in a trial of the OX40 agonist ivuxolimab. CDR3 sequence: CASSIGSRGGVSYNEQFF. The DNA of the CDR3 is TGTGCCAGTAGTATAGGTAGTCGCGGGGGGGTCTCCTACAATGAGCAGTTCTTC.